The T cell receptor (beta chain) described here comes from a study of cytomegalovirus exposure and HLA in healthy donors. General observations from the study: Confirmation was obtained in vitro that three CMV-associated chains are specific for CMV antigens.

The PCR contained 60 Vbeta and 13 Jbeta primers. Measured with immunoSEQ multiplex PCR; TCRdb has only the in-frame clones, and not every one. The table lists 130,000 or so clones, about 86% of them singletons. With respect to this clone: The antigen is unknown.

The source of this sequence is a woman in her thirties in good health and CMV-seronegative. Sequencing used PBMCs.

Here the CDR3 DNA reads TGTGCCAGCAGCGAGGGAGGAGCGGGAGAGGGGGAGCAGTACTTC. This codes for CASSEGGAGEGEQYF. V is TRBV11-3 and J is TRBJ2-7, with 8 bases fitting TRBD2. V trimming: 5 bases; J trimming: 7 bases; junction bases outside the gene matches: 13. This CDR3 has 15 amino acids. The germline gives CDR1 SGHNT, CDR2 YENEEA.